This TCR beta chain was sequenced in a study of PD-1 blockade in classical Hodgkin lymphoma. Study-wide points: Patients who responded completely had about the same baseline diversity as newly diagnosed patients. While CD8+ TCR diversity did not rise significantly by C4D1, CD4+ TCR diversity did. Reported baseline diversity: healthy donors highest, relapsed/refractory patients lowest.

Relapse was seen in all patients after autologous stem cell transplantation, and brentuximab vedotin exposure was variable. Assay: immunoSEQ multiplex PCR; the TCRdb copy retains only in-frame clones and omits some. The sample records roughly 61,000 clones, 75% to 90% being singletons. Trimming took 4 bases from V and 3 from J, leaving 12 bases between them. The germline CDR1 and CDR2 sequences are MNHEY and SMNVEV (reference sequence). The CDR3 runs 14 residues. For this clone: The target antigen is unknown.

The chain combines TRBV27 with TRBJ1-1; D remains unclear. The sequenced sample was peripheral blood mononuclear cells (PBMCs), obtained at baseline. This TCR was recovered from a human donor with classical Hodgkin lymphoma. The CDR3 DNA reads TGTGCCAGCAGTTCGACGGCTTATGACACTGAAGCTTTCTTT. Its protein product is CASSSTAYDTEAFF.